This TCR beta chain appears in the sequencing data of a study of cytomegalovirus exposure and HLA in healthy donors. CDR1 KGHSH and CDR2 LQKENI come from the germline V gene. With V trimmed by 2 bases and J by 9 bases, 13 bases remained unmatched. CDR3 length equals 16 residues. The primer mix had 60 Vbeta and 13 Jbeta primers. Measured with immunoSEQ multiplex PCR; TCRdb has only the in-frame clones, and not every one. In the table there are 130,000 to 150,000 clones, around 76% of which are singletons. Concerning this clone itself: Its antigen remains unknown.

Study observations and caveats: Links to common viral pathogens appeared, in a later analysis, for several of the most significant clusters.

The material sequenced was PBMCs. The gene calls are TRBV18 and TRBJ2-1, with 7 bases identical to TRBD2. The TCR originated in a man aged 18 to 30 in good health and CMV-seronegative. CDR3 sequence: CASSPSGARGGTEQFF. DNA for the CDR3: TGTGCCAGCTCACCAAGCGGGGCGCGAGGCGGTACTGAGCAGTTCTTC.